This T cell receptor beta chain was captured by sequencing in a study of T cell responses to AZD1222 COVID-19 vaccine. Study outcomes and limitations: Most donors were white British, females outnumbered males, and clonal diversity was possibly underestimated.

The germline gives CDR1 LGHDT, CDR2 YNNKEL (reference sequence). The CDR3 extends over 14 amino acids. V was pared by 5 bases and J by 0 bases, with 11 bases between. This table comes from immunoSEQ multiplex PCR, and its TCRdb copy is limited to in-frame clones, with some not included. The data hold about 120,000 clones, with about 90% observed a single time. As concerns this clone: What it recognizes is unknown.

This receptor was taken from an adult in good health. This rearrangement joins TRBV3-1 (or the pseudogene TRBV3-2) to TRBJ2-7; no clear D. Source: peripheral blood, taken on day 0 of AZD1222 vaccination. The CDR3 DNA reads TGTGCCAGCAGCTATGGGGTCTACTCCTACGAGCAGTACTTC. Translation gives CASSYGVYSYEQYF.